This TCR beta chain was recorded in a study of blood T cell repertoires in COVID-19. The CDR3 runs 17 residues. The trim removed 5 bases at V and 4 bases at J, leaving 12 bases unmatched. Per the germline V gene, CDR1 is SGHNT and CDR2 is YENEEA. Under the authors' procedure: Amplification with reference gene primers provided the estimates of nucleated cell counts. Clones were sequenced by immunoSEQ multiplex PCR, and TCRdb holds only the in-frame ones, with some missing. The V and J calls and clone size were taken over from that table, and D and trimming were inferred from the DNA. The repertoire has about 210,000 clones, about 83% of them found once; the top ten carry 2% to 3%.

The clonotype comes from a woman between 40 and 55 years old with active or convalescent COVID-19. The sequencing input was peripheral blood. The rearrangement joins TRBV11-3 to TRBJ1-1, with 11 bases matching TRBD1. The CDR3 here is CASSQKFGQGAFTEAFF. DNA of the CDR3: TGTGCCAGCAGCCAAAAGTTTGGACAGGGGGCATTCACTGAAGCTTTCTTT. The variable domain in full, completed from reference TRBV11-3 and TRBJ1-1, reads EAGVVQSPRYKIIEKKQPVAFWCNPISGHNTLYWYLQNLGQGPELLIRYENEEAVDDSQLPKDRFSAERLKGVDSTLKIQPAELGDSAVYLCASSQKFGQGAFTEAFFGQGTRLTVV.